This T cell receptor beta chain is drawn from a study of CD8+ T cells in alopecia areata. cDNA prepared by RNA extraction and subsequent reverse transcription served as the template for sequencing. Sequencing used immunoSEQ multiplex PCR; TCRdb keeps in-frame clones, though not all of them. Among approximately 100,000 clones listed, around 60% were seen once. The clonotype comes from a human donor in good health. What was sequenced was CD4+ T cells sorted from blood.

The CDR3 nucleotides read TGCGCCAGCAGCTTGGCGGCCGGGGCGGGAAGCTATGGCTACACCTTC. It is translated as CASSLAAGAGSYGYTF. The chain links TRBV5-1 to TRBJ1-2; tentative D call: TRBD1 (5 bases). Per germline, CDR1 SGHRS and CDR2 YFSETQ. Trimming stripped 0 bases from V and 4 bases from J, with 16 bases between. CDR3 length: 16 residues. The full variable domain, rest sourced from reference TRBV5-1 and TRBJ1-2, is KAGVTQTPRYLIKTRGQQVTLSCSPISGHRSVSWYQQTPGQGLQFLFEYFSETQRNKGNFPGRFSGRQFSNSRSEMNVSTLELGDSALYLCASSLAAGAGSYGYTFGSGTRLTVV.